This T cell receptor (beta chain) originates from a study of lymphopenia after photon versus proton radiotherapy. TCRdb keeps only in-frame clones here, not all; method: immunoSEQ multiplex PCR. This table has around 16,000 clones, around 85% appearing once. This clone was observed at least ten times. Its antigen is not known. Whole-study results and caveats: Post-nadir diversity loss with photons came from oligoclonal expansion, particularly CD8+ Temra cells. Under photons, naive T cells and diversity fell while effector/memory populations rose. Post-nadir TCR diversity decline inversely tracked overall survival among those who died.

The sequencing used peripheral blood, collected from a patient treated with proton-based radiotherapy. This receptor was taken from an older woman with cholangiocarcinoma. Some clones in this sample may be carry-over from other donors' samples.

The chain's CDR3 is CASSTHPGAYREETQYF. In DNA form, the CDR3 reads TGTGCCAGCAGCACCCACCCAGGGGCTTACAGGGAAGAGACCCAGTACTTC. The J gene is TRBJ2-5, the V gene TRBV21-1; the table gives TRBD1 as D, unverified against the DNA. TRBV21-1 is a listed pseudogene. This CDR3 is built from 17 residues.